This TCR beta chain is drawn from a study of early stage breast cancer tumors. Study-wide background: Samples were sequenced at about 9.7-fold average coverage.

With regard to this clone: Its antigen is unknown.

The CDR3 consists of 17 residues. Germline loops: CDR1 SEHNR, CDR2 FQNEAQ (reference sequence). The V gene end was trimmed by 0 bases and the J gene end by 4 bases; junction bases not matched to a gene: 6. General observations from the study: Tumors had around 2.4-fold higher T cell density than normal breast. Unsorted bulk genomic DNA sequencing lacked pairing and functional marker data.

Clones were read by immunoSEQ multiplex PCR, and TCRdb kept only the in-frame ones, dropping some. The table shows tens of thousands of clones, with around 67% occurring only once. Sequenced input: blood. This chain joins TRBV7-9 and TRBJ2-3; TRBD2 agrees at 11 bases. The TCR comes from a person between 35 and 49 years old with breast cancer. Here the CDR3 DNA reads TGTGCCAGCAGCTTAGCGACTAGCGGGATAAGTTCAGATACGCAGTATTTT. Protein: CASSLATSGISSDTQYF.